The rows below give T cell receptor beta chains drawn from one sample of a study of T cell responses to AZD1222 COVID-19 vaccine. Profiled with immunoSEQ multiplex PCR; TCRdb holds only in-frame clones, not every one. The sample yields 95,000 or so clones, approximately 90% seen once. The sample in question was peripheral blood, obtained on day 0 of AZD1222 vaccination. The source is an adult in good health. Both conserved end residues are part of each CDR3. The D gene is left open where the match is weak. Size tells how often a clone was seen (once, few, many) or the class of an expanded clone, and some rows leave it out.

TGCGCCAGCAGCCTCCAGGGGGCCCTACAAGAGACCCAGTACTTC | CASSLQGALQETQYF | TRBJ2-5 | TRBD1 | TRBV5-1 | -
TGTGCCATTCTACCGGGGGGTTCGAGCAATCAGCCCCAGCATTTT | CAILPGGSSNQPQHF | TRBJ1-5 | - | TRBV28 | -
TGTGCCAGCAGAGCAGGGCCGAGCTATGGCTACACCTTC | CASRAGPSYGYTF | TRBJ1-2 | - | TRBV2 | -
TGTGCCATCAGTTATACCGGGACAGGGTCCTACGAGCAGTACTTC | CAISYTGTGSYEQYF | TRBJ2-7 | TRBD1 | TRBV10-3 | -
TGTGCCAGCAGCTTAGGGGAGAGCTCTGGAAACACCATATATTTT | CASSLGESSGNTIYF | TRBJ1-3 | - | TRBV5-5 | -
TGTGCCAGCAGCAAACCCGGGACACTGGGCGGAAACACCATATATTTT | CASSKPGTLGGNTIYF | TRBJ1-3 | - | TRBV7-9 | -
TGTGCCAGCAGCTCTGGCGGGACAGGGGGCCCAGATACGCAGTATTTT | CASSSGGTGGPDTQYF | TRBJ2-3 | TRBD1 | TRBV11-2 | -
TGTGCCAGCAGCCCTCCGGGACGGCCCTTGGAGCAGTTCTTC | CASSPPGRPLEQFF | TRBJ2-1 | - | TRBV5-4 | -
TGTGCCTTCATCCGGGACAGGGGGACCTATAATTCACCCCTCCACTTT | CAFIRDRGTYNSPLHF | TRBJ1-6 | TRBD1 | TRBV30 | -
TGTGCCAGCAGCGTGGGACTAGTAGTTGATACGCAGTATTTT | CASSVGLVVDTQYF | TRBJ2-3 | TRBD2 | TRBV9 | -
TGTGCCAGCAGCTTATTCCCCTCCTACGAGCAGTACTTC | CASSLFPSYEQYF | TRBJ2-7 | - | TRBV5-5 | few
TGTGCCAGCAGCTTACTTTTGAAGAACACTGAAGCTTTCTTT | CASSLLLKNTEAFF | TRBJ1-1 | - | TRBV7-2 | -
TGCGCCAGCAGCCAAGAATCCCCAGGGGAAGGCTACACCTTC | CASSQESPGEGYTF | TRBJ1-2 | - | TRBV4-1 | -
TGTGCCAGCAGCTACACGGACAGGGAGGTGAATGATGGCTACACCTTC | CASSYTDREVNDGYTF | TRBJ1-2 | TRBD1 | TRBV7-9 | -
TGCGCCAGCAGCTCAGGACAGTACACAGATACGCAGTATTTT | CASSSGQYTDTQYF | TRBJ2-3 | - | TRBV5-1 | -
TGTGCCAGCTCACCGAGGGGGAGTTCTCAGCCCCAGCATTTT | CASSPRGSSQPQHF | TRBJ1-5 | - | TRBV18 | few
TGTGCCAGCAGTGAACAACAGGGATCGGCCTACGAGCAGTACTTC | CASSEQQGSAYEQYF | TRBJ2-7 | - | TRBV6-1 | few
TGCGCCAGCAGTGAAGTCAGGGAGAGCTCCTACGAGCAGTACTTC | CASSEVRESSYEQYF | TRBJ2-7 | - | TRBV10-2 | -
TGTGCCAGCTCTCCCGGTGGCGGCAATCAGCCCCAGCATTTT | CASSPGGGNQPQHF | TRBJ1-5 | - | TRBV6-5 | -
TGTGCCACCCAGGGAATGGGTGGCACCGGGGAGCTGTTTTTT | CATQGMGGTGELFF | TRBJ2-2 | - | TRBV24-1 | -
TGTGCCAGCAGTGTACGAGACCTCTACGAGCAGTACTTC | CASSVRDLYEQYF | TRBJ2-7 | - | TRBV25-1 | -
TGTGCCAGCAGCCTTCGGGACCCGAATACGCAGTATTTT | CASSLRDPNTQYF | TRBJ2-3 | - | TRBV7-2 | -
TGTGCCAGCAGCTTGAACCAGAAAAACATTCAGTACTTC | CASSLNQKNIQYF | TRBJ2-4 | - | TRBV11-3 | once
TGTGCCAGCAGCGCTGTGGGGGGGCCCTACAATGAGCAGTTCTTC | CASSAVGGPYNEQFF | TRBJ2-1 | - | TRBV6-5 | -
TGTGCCACCAGCAAGGACAGGGGGCGGGAGACCCAGTACTTC | CATSKDRGRETQYF | TRBJ2-5 | TRBD1 | TRBV15 | few
TGTGCCAGCAGTGACTCGGAGTGGTCTGAAGCTTTCTTT | CASSDSEWSEAFF | TRBJ1-1 | - | TRBV6-4 | many
TGTGCCAGCAGCTGGGGACTAGCGGGGGGCACAGATACGCAGTATTTT | CASSWGLAGGTDTQYF | TRBJ2-3 | TRBD2 | TRBV28 | -
TGTGCCAGCAGCCAAGATGTGGTCCGGGGCGGTGAGCAGTACTTC | CASSQDVVRGGEQYF | TRBJ2-7 | - | TRBV3-1/TRBV3-2 | -
TGCGCCAGCAGCTTAGATACTACAGGGGATGGCTACACCTTC | CASSLDTTGDGYTF | TRBJ1-2 | TRBD1 | TRBV5-1 | -
TGCGCCAGCAGCTCCGGCGGGGTCGCTGAAGCTTTCTTT | CASSSGGVAEAFF | TRBJ1-1 | - | TRBV5-1 | -
TGTGCCAGCTCCGACTACAGGGACTCTGGGGCCAACGTCCTGACTTTC | CASSDYRDSGANVLTF | TRBJ2-6 | - | TRBV2 | -